This TCR beta chain was documented in a study of T cell repertoires in cytomegalovirus infection. Study outcomes and limitations: What dominated the ex vivo response were HLA-C-restricted CMV-specific TCR beta clonotypes. Public TCR beta family frequency separated CMV-and-HLA carriers, including in an independent cohort.

TCRdb fed the reads into MiXCR, producing one record per CDR3 protein. This table has 130,000 or so distinct CDR3 sequences, under 8% appearing once. Comment on this clonotype: Its antigen remains unknown.

The germline gives CDR1 SGHKS, CDR2 YYEKEE (reference sequence). The CDR3 sequence is 14 residues long. V lost 1 base and J 4 bases, leaving 9 bases between the germline ends. Input material: PBMCs. This TCR was sampled from a human donor in good health (CMV status not recorded). Some clones in this sample may be carry-over from other donors' samples. The chain uses TRBV5-5 and TRBJ2-1, with D uncertain. The CDR3 sequence: CASSLTAQYNEQFF. CDR3 in DNA: TGTGCCAGCAGCTTGACAGCCCAATACAATGAGCAGTTCTTC. The full variable domain, its missing parts supplied by reference TRBV5-5 and TRBJ2-1, is DAGVTQSPTHLIKTRGQQVTLRCSPISGHKSVSWYQQVLGQGPQFIFQYYEKEERGRGNFPDRFSARQFPNYSSELNVNALLLGDSALYLCASSLTAQYNEQFFGPGTRLTVL.